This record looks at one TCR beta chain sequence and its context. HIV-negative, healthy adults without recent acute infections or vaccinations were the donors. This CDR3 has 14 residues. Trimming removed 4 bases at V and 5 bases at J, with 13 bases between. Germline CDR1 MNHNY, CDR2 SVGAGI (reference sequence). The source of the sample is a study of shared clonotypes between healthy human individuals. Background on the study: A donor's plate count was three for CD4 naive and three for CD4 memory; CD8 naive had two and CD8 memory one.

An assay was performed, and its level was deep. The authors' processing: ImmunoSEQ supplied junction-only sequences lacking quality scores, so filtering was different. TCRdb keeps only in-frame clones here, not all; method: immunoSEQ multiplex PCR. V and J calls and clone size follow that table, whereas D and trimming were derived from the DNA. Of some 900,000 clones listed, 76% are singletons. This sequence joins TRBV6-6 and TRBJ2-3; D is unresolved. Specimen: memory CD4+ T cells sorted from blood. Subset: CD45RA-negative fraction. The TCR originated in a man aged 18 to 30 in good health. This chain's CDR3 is CASSFNSLRDTQYF. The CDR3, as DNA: TGTGCCAGCAGTTTTAACAGTTTGAGAGATACGCAGTATTTT.